Below, 31 T cell receptor beta chains from the same sample are listed, as sequenced in a study of T cells and Merkel cell carcinoma outcomes. Profiling relied on immunoSEQ multiplex PCR, and the TCRdb table lists in-frame clones only, not all of them. This sample carries 9,500 to 15,000 clones, just under 97% of them seen once, and the ten largest clones take 0.8% to 0.95%. Sequencing input: tumor tissue from Merkel cell carcinoma. These receptor sequences come from a human donor with Merkel cell carcinoma.

The V call is TRBV29-1, the J call TRBJ2-3; 10 bases fit TRBD1. The junction had 6 bases not matched to a gene; V was cut back by 5 bases and J by 1 base. Germline CDR1 is SQVTM and CDR2 is ANQGSEA. The CDR3 extends over 15 amino acids. CDR3 nucleotides: TGCAGCGTTATTGCCGGGACAGGGGGCACAGATACGCAGTATTTT. Translating it yields CSVIAGTGGTDTQYF.

This clone was recorded only once. V usage is TRBV18 and J usage is TRBJ1-1; D remains unclear. The V end was cut by 2 bases, the J end by 4 bases, with 11 bases between. Looked up from germline, CDR1 is KGHSH and CDR2 is LQKENI. The CDR3 is 14 amino acids. The CDR3, as DNA: TGTGCCAGCTCACCAGGCGCCAGAAGCACTGAAGCTTTCTTT. Encoded protein: CASSPGARSTEAFF.

V and J are TRBV15 and TRBJ2-5; maybe TRBD1 (7 bases). This CDR3 contains 15 residues. Trimming removed 5 bases from V and 2 bases from J, with 15 bases in between. CDR1 LNHNV and CDR2 YYDKDF come from the germline V gene (reference sequence). CDR3: CATSEGGQTQETQYF. DNA of the CDR3: TGTGCCACCAGCGAGGGGGGACAGACTCAAGAGACCCAGTACTTC.

V and J are TRBV5-1 and TRBJ1-4; D not resolved. V shed 7 bases and J shed 3 bases, with 16 bases lying between them. The germline gives CDR1 SGHRS, CDR2 YFSETQ. This CDR3 region has 15 residues. Written as DNA, the CDR3 is TGCGCCAGCCGCGAGGTTTATTCTGCTAATGAAAAACTGTTTTTT. It yields the protein CASREVYSANEKLFF. The full variable domain, in which reference TRBV5-1 and TRBJ1-4 provide the parts outside the CDR3, is KAGVTQTPRYLIKTRGQQVTLSCSPISGHRSVSWYQQTPGQGLQFLFEYFSETQRNKGNFPGRFSGRQFSNSRSEMNVSTLELGDSALYLCASREVYSANEKLFFGSGTQLSVL.

The chain has TRBV18 and TRBJ1-5, with 7 bases lining up with TRBD1. Looked up from germline, CDR1 is KGHSH and CDR2 is LQKENI. The CDR3 has 14 amino acids. V lost 3 bases and J lost 3; bases outside the gene matches: 2. The CDR3 region has the DNA TGTGCCAGCTCACCGGGACAGTACAATCAGCCCCAGCATTTT. Its translation: CASSPGQYNQPQHF.

This chain connects TRBV5-1 to TRBJ1-2; 7 bases align to TRBD1. Germline V CDR1 and CDR2: SGHRS, YFSETQ. V lost 2 bases to trimming and J lost 7 bases; unmatched junction nucleotides: 5. The CDR3 consists of 13 residues. CDR3 amino acids: CASSFTGEGGYTF. CDR3 sequence (DNA): TGCGCCAGCAGCTTTACAGGGGAGGGTGGCTACACCTTC.

The CDR3 spells CASSRGTGSQTQYF. CDR3 coding DNA: TGTGCCAGCTCAAGAGGGACAGGGTCACAGACCCAGTACTTC. The chain couples TRBV25-1 to TRBJ2-5; 9 bases match TRBD1. There are 14 residues in the CDR3. Germline loops: CDR1 MGHDK, CDR2 SYGVNS. Trimming took 8 bases from V and 6 from J; bases not matched to a gene: 10.

The genes are TRBV9 and TRBJ2-7; D possibly uses TRBD1 or TRBD2 (6 bases each). The V end was cut by 0 bases, the J end by 4 bases, with 11 bases between. CDR1 and CDR2 from the germline V gene are SGDLS and YYNGEE. The CDR3 covers 14 residues. CDR3 protein: CASSVGRGEYEQYF. The CDR3 DNA reads as TGTGCCAGCAGCGTAGGGAGGGGGGAATACGAGCAGTACTTC.

V usage is TRBV29-1 and J usage is TRBJ2-6; D uncertain. Trimming took off 3 bases at V and 2 bases at J, with 8 bases between the two ends. This CDR3 spans 14 amino acids. Germline V CDR1 and CDR2: SQVTM, ANQGSEA. The CDR3 nucleotides are TGCAGCGTTGACGCCTCGCCTGGGGCCAACGTCCTGACTTTC. Translated: CSVDASPGANVLTF.

The rearrangement links TRBV6-6 to TRBJ2-5; TRBD1 agrees at 7 bases. The CDR3 is 14 residues long. Germline CDR1 reads MNHNY; CDR2 reads SVGAGI (reference sequence). V shed 2 bases and J 1 base; nucleotides not matched to a gene: 1. CDR3 sequence (DNA): TGTGCCAGCAGTTACGGGACAGTCCAAGAGACCCAGTACTTC. Its translation is CASSYGTVQETQYF.

V gene TRBV5-1 combines with J gene TRBJ2-7; a weak D match, TRBD2 (5 bases). The CDR3 runs 14 residues. CDR1 is SGHRS and CDR2 is YFSETQ in the germline V gene. The V end lost 2 bases, the J end lost 2 bases, and 11 bases lay between the germline ends. The CDR3 spells CASSLNGNTYEQYF. CDR3 in DNA: TGCGCCAGCAGCTTAAACGGGAACACCTACGAGCAGTACTTC.

This clone has just one count. J is TRBJ1-2 and V is TRBV7-9, with 7 bases fitting TRBD1. The CDR3 has 13 amino acids. Germline values: CDR1 SEHNR, CDR2 FQNEAQ (reference sequence). The junction had 7 bases not matched to a gene; V was cut back by 6 bases and J by 6 bases. In DNA, the CDR3 is TGTGCCAGCAGTATGAGGGGGCAAAATGGCTACACCTTC. Residues: CASSMRGQNGYTF.

The chain uses TRBV7-2 and TRBJ1-2, with D possibly being TRBD1 (5 bases). This CDR3 is built from 12 residues. Germline CDR1 SGHTA, CDR2 FQGNSA. Trimming removed 5 bases at V and 8 bases at J, with 12 bases between. The CDR3 DNA reads TGTGCCAGCAGCCCGGGACTACGGGGCTACACCTTC. Its translation: CASSPGLRGYTF.

The V and J genes are TRBV20-1 and TRBJ1-1; D uncertain. The germline CDR1 and CDR2 sequences are DFQATT and SNEGSKA (reference sequence). V dropped 6 bases and J dropped 7 bases, with 9 bases sitting between them. This CDR3 comprises 10 residues. Here the CDR3 DNA reads TGCAGTGCCCTCCGGGGTGAAGCTTTCTTT. Amino acid sequence: CSALRGEAFF.

This chain connects TRBV7-3 to TRBJ2-2, with 7 bases identical to TRBD2. The V segment lost 5 bases and the J segment 1 base; nucleotides outside the gene matches: 7. CDR1 is SGHTA and CDR2 is FQGTGA in the germline V gene. The CDR3 contains 16 residues. CDR3 bases: TGTGCCAGCAGCCTAAGTACGGGAGGGAACACCGGGGAGCTGTTTTTT. Encoded protein: CASSLSTGGNTGELFF.

The chain employs TRBV27 and TRBJ2-1; tentative D call: TRBD1 (5 bases). The CDR3 sequence is 15 residues long. V was clipped by 4 bases and J by 5 bases, with 15 bases between them. Germline CDR1 MNHEY, CDR2 SMNVEV (reference sequence). The CDR3: CASSSDQGSNNEQFF. The CDR3 nucleotides are TGTGCCAGCAGTTCCGACCAGGGATCAAACAATGAGCAGTTCTTC.

V gene TRBV9 combines with J gene TRBJ2-2; 9 nucleotides align to TRBD1. This CDR3 is built from 16 residues. V lost 3 bases to trimming and J lost 3 bases; unmatched junction nucleotides: 6. Germline-derived CDR1 and CDR2 are SGDLS and YYNGEE. For the CDR3, the DNA is TGTGCCAGCAGCGCCCAGACAGGGGGGTACACCGGGGAGCTGTTTTTT. Residues: CASSAQTGGYTGELFF.

The chain is built from TRBV7-2 and TRBJ2-3; TRBD2 matches 7 bases. The V gene end was trimmed by 0 bases and the J gene end by 3 bases; junction bases not matched to a gene: 3. In germline, CDR1 is SGHTA, CDR2 FQGNSA. The CDR3 spans 15 residues. The CDR3: CASSLALGRTDTQYF. Written as DNA, the CDR3 is TGTGCCAGCAGCTTAGCGCTCGGGAGGACAGATACGCAGTATTTT.

This chain uses TRBV9 with TRBJ1-3; possibly TRBD1 for D (5 bases). The V end lost 4 bases, the J end lost 4 bases, and 15 bases lay between the germline ends. Germline assignment: CDR1 SGDLS and CDR2 YYNGEE. The CDR3 is made up of 15 amino acids. The CDR3 DNA reads as TGTGCCAGCAGCTTTTCCGGGACCCCCGGAAACACCATATATTTT. Translation: CASSFSGTPGNTIYF.

V and J are TRBV27 and TRBJ1-1; D unresolved. Trimming left V 3 bases short and J 0 bases short, with 5 bases between. This CDR3 region has 13 residues. The germline V gene has CDR1 MNHEY and CDR2 SMNVEV (reference sequence). CDR3 bases: TGTGCCAGCAGTTTTTATTTGAACACTGAAGCTTTCTTT. Translated, it gives CASSFYLNTEAFF.

This clone was seen a single time. The chain combines TRBV4-1 with TRBJ2-1, with 10 positions matching TRBD2. The germline V gene has CDR1 MGHRA and CDR2 YSYEKL. The CDR3 is 15 amino acids. The trim removed 3 bases at V and 7 bases at J, leaving 6 bases unmatched. CDR3 sequence (DNA): TGCGCCAGCAGCCAGTGGCTAGCGGGAGATAATGAGCAGTTCTTC. This gives the protein CASSQWLAGDNEQFF.

The rearrangement joins TRBV5-1 to TRBJ2-3; D not certain. This CDR3 comprises 15 residues. Per the germline V gene, CDR1 is SGHRS and CDR2 is YFSETQ. Trimming pared 2 bases from V and 6 bases from J, leaving 16 bases between. The chain's CDR3 is CASSLGISSFDTQYF. For the CDR3, the DNA is TGCGCCAGCAGCTTAGGAATTTCGTCTTTTGATACGCAGTATTTT.

The chain uses TRBV18 and TRBJ1-2; 8 bases are shared with TRBD1. The length of the CDR3 is 15 residues. Germline-derived CDR1 and CDR2 are KGHSH and LQKENI. Trimming took 6 bases from V and 6 from J; bases not matched to a gene: 12. The CDR3 sequence: CASSKTTDRVDGYTF. The CDR3 DNA follows: TGTGCCAGCTCTAAAACAACGGACAGGGTGGATGGCTACACCTTC.

CDR3 sequence reads: CSVEALGAGYGYTF. CDR3 bases: TGCAGCGTTGAAGCTCTGGGGGCGGGCTATGGCTACACCTTC. V gene TRBV29-1 combines with J gene TRBJ1-2; a weak D match, TRBD1 (6 bases). V lost 1 base, J lost 4 bases, and 13 bases lay in between. CDR1 SQVTM and CDR2 ANQGSEA come from the germline V gene. The CDR3 is 14 residues long.

V and J are TRBV19 and TRBJ2-1, with 11 bases identical to TRBD2. The trim removed 4 bases at V and 10 bases at J, leaving 15 bases unmatched. Germline V gene data show CDR1 as LNHDA and CDR2 as SQIVND (reference sequence). This CDR3 is built from 17 residues. CDR3 nucleotide sequence: TGTGCCAGTAGTACTGCCCCAGTTAGCGGGAGGGCCCACGAGCAGTTCTTC. Translated, it gives CASSTAPVSGRAHEQFF.

The chain recombines TRBV7-6 with TRBJ2-3; 8 bases fit TRBD2. Germline V gene data show CDR1 as SGHVS and CDR2 as FNYEAQ. There are 16 residues in the CDR3. V lost 6 bases to trimming and J lost 4 bases; unmatched junction nucleotides: 12. The CDR3 coding sequence is TGTGCCAGCAGTCGGACTAGCATCCCTTGGTCAGATACGCAGTATTTT. This translates into CASSRTSIPWSDTQYF.

The chain couples TRBV5-1 to TRBJ1-1; 9 bases agree with TRBD1. Germline V lookup: CDR1 SGHRS, CDR2 YFSETQ. The CDR3 has 15 amino acids. J was trimmed by 5 bases and V by 4 bases; bases with no gene match: 9. CDR3 coding DNA: TGCGCCAGCAGCCAAAGGACAGGGGTGGGTACTGAAGCTTTCTTT. It encodes CASSQRTGVGTEAFF.

This chain links TRBV11-2 with TRBJ1-1; no clear D. This CDR3 spans 13 amino acids. The V end was cut by 5 bases, the J end by 6 bases, with 13 bases between. Germline CDR1 reads SGHAT; CDR2 reads FQNNGV. The CDR3 DNA reads as TGTGCCAGCAGCAGGGTTTGGGCAGCTGAAGCTTTCTTT. This codes for CASSRVWAAEAFF.

The V and J genes are TRBV28 and TRBJ2-7; D is undetermined. Between the trimmed V and J ends, which lost 2 bases and 3 bases, there was a span of 5 bases. From germline, CDR1 is MDHEN and CDR2 SYDVKM. The CDR3 consists of 12 residues. CDR3 amino acids: CASSLGDYEQYF. The CDR3, as DNA: TGTGCCAGCAGTTTAGGGGACTACGAGCAGTACTTC.

The CDR3: CSVGQATSTDTQYF. CDR3 DNA: TGCAGCGTTGGACAGGCCACTAGCACAGATACGCAGTATTTT. The V gene is TRBV29-1, the J gene TRBJ2-3; tentative D call: TRBD1 (6 bases). Per the germline V gene, CDR1 is SQVTM and CDR2 is ANQGSEA. The CDR3 spans 14 residues. Trimming stripped 4 bases from V and 0 bases from J, with 11 bases between.

The chain is built from TRBV5-6 and TRBJ2-7, with 13 bases that match TRBD2. The V gene end was trimmed by 4 bases and the J gene end by 5 bases; junction bases not matched to a gene: 9. This CDR3 has 16 residues. The germline V gene encodes CDR1 SGHDT and CDR2 YYEEEE. DNA of the CDR3: TGTGCCAGCAGCGCTGGACTAGCGGGAGAAGGGAACGAGCAGTACTTC. It specifies CASSAGLAGEGNEQYF.